The source of this T cell receptor beta chain is a study of CD8+ T cells in alopecia areata. Isolated RNA was reverse transcribed into cDNA used as the sequencing template. Libraries were prepared by immunoSEQ multiplex PCR; TCRdb keeps only in-frame clonotypes and omits some of them. The sample comprises 70,000 to 95,000 clones, roughly 50% of which are singletons, and approximately 5.3% rests with the top ten. Patients with alopecia areata provided lesional scalp punch biopsies as well as peripheral blood. PBMCs, the starting material, were the source of sorted CD4+ and CD8+ T cells. CDR1 is MNHEY, CDR2 SMNVEV, per germline (reference sequence). The length of the CDR3 is 15 residues. V was pared by 1 base and J by 7 bases, with 2 bases of the junction left unmatched. Details on this clone: Its matching antigen is unknown.

General observations from the study: Especially in alopecia totalis/universalis, lesional scalp showed greater clonality than normal scalp did. Resident alphabeta T-cell populations of normal skin are likewise subject to sequencing in scalp samples.

Sequenced input: NKG2D-high CD8+ T cells sorted from blood. The V and J genes are TRBV27 and TRBJ2-1, with 12 bases that match TRBD1. This clonotype was sampled from a human donor with alopecia areata. The CDR3 region has the DNA TGTGCCAGCAGTTTATGGGACAGGGGGCGGAATGAGCAGTTCTTC. Translated, it gives CASSLWDRGRNEQFF.